This record covers a single T cell receptor beta chain. Its antigen is as yet unknown. The data are from a study of early stage breast cancer tumors. About the research overall: About 70% of the 16 invasive tumors were ER+, PR+ and HER2-.

The CDR3 runs 17 residues. Trimming removed 4 bases from V and 7 bases from J; junction bases left unmatched: 12. General observations from the study: Tumor and normal breast were distinguished via blood comparison in most of the 16 patients.

This table comes from immunoSEQ multiplex PCR, and its TCRdb copy is limited to in-frame clones, with some not included. The data contain approximately 9,500 clones, 66% of them singletons. Tumor samples used roughly 20-55 mg of diced tissue. The source material was breast tumor tissue. The sequence was obtained from a person aged 45-65 years with breast cancer. This chain connects TRBV5-3 to TRBJ2-5; 14 bases align to TRBD2. Being an ORF, TRBV5-3 has a function that is uncertain. The CDR3 DNA is TGTGCCAGAAGCCGAATCCGACTAGCGGGGGGGCGGGGGACCCAGTACTTC. As protein: CARSRIRLAGGRGTQYF.